This T cell receptor (beta chain) derives from a study of blood T cell repertoires in COVID-19. About the research overall: From T cells, B-cell-depleted T cells, or PBMCs came the material, which was cDNA or gDNA.

V lost 2 bases and J lost 5; bases outside the gene matches: 9. The CDR3 length is 16 residues. The germline V gene encodes CDR1 LNHDA and CDR2 SQIVND (reference sequence). Authors' analysis steps: Amplifying reference gene primers gave estimates of nucleated cell counts. Sequencing used immunoSEQ multiplex PCR; TCRdb keeps in-frame clones, though not all of them. The DNA gave D and trimming, while V, J and clone size come from that table. The sample shows tens of thousands of clones, roughly three quarters of them seen only once. The sequence was obtained from a man in his 70s with acute or convalescent COVID-19. The V and J genes are TRBV19 and TRBJ2-3; 8 bases are a match to TRBD1. Input material: peripheral blood. CDR3 DNA sequence: TGTGCCAGTAGTATAAGGTCAGGGGGCTTGAGAGATACGCAGTATTTT. Translated: CASSIRSGGLRDTQYF.